This TCR beta chain was found in a study of shared clonotypes between healthy human individuals. At the level of the study: The donor group consisted of a couple of women and three men, aged 18 to 49.

The germline CDR1 and CDR2 sequences are SNHLY and FYNNEI. Trimming cost V 2 bases and J 1 base, with 8 bases left between them. CDR3 length: 14 amino acids. This clone has just a few counts. Its cognate antigen is unknown. The same CDR3 is also encoded by other DNA sequences in this sample. Repertoires were generated with immunoSEQ multiplex PCR, while TCRdb's copy carries only in-frame clones and drops some. This sample carries 450,000 to 700,000 clones, roughly 95% of them seen once, and the ten largest clones take 0.085% to 0.11%. The naive CD8 fraction comprised CD45RO-negative cells positively selected for CCR7 and excluded terminally differentiated effector memory CD45RA+ cells. Study-wide findings and caveats: Sharing across four donors was highest in naive CD4 (roughly 5%) and lowest in memory CD8 (0.4%). Naive subsets generally exceeded memory subsets in estimated richness.

The sample taken for sequencing was naive CD8+ T cells sorted from blood. This TCR derives from a woman aged 30 to 39 in good health. This sequence joins TRBV2 and TRBJ1-1; unclear D gene. In DNA, the CDR3 is TGTGCCAGCAGTGAATTAGGGAGGAACACTGAAGCTTTCTTT. This encodes CASSELGRNTEAFF.